Below are 3 T cell receptor beta chains sequenced from a single sample in a study of regulatory T cells in long-lasting Graves disease. Regarding time point: newly diagnosed GD, antithyroid drugs for less than 3 months. The TCR library was made from RNA extracted from PBMCs. Library construction for TCR beta used iRepertoire HTBI primers and Arm-PCR of CDR3 regions. In TCRdb, the multiplex PCR reads were re-called with MiXCR into one record per CDR3 protein. The table lists roughly 610,000 distinct CDR3 sequences, roughly 16% of them singletons, with approximately 18% in the top ten. This sample also belongs to another study, concerning T cells in Graves' hyperthyroidism and ophthalmopathy.

The sample consisted of peripheral blood mononuclear cells (PBMCs), taken at new diagnosis, from a patient treated with antithyroid drugs. The origin of the receptors is a young woman with Graves disease.

This clonotype was detected ten times or more. V is TRBV20-1 and J is TRBJ1-2; D not resolved. The CDR3 covers 14 residues. CDR1 is DFQATT, CDR2 SNEGSKA, per germline (reference sequence). V was shortened by 3 bases and J by 8 bases, with 19 bases between the two germline ends. CDR3 sequence (DNA): TGCAGTGCTAGTCAAACCGGGCTCCCAGTGGGCTACACCTTC. Protein sequence: CSASQTGLPVGYTF.

This clonotype was counted at least ten times. This sequence joins TRBV2 and TRBJ2-5; TRBD1 agrees at 7 bases. The CDR3 loop spans 12 amino acids. The ends lost 4 bases at V and 4 bases at J; junction bases unmatched: 0. Germline values: CDR1 SNHLY, CDR2 FYNNEI. CDR3 DNA sequence: TGTGCCAGCAGTGGACAGGGAGAGACCCAGTACTTC. Amino acid sequence: CASSGQGETQYF.

There are many counts of this clonotype. This sequence joins TRBV12-3 or TRBV12-4 and TRBJ1-4; no firm D call. V lost 4 bases to trimming and J lost 8 bases, with 11 bases between them. CDR3 length equals 13 residues. The CDR3 DNA reads as TGTGCCAGCAGTTCAGAGACGGGGGAAAAACTGTTTTTT. The encoded protein is CASSSETGEKLFF.